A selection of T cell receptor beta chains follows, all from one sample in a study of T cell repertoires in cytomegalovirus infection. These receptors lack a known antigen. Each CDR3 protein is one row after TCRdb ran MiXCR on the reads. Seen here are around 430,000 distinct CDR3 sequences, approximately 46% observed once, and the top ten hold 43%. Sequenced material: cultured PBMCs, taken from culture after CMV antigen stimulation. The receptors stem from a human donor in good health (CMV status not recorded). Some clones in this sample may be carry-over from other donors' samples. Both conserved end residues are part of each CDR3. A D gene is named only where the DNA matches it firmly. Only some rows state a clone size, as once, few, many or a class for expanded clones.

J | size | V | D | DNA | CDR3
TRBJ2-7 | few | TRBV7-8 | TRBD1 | TGTGCCAGCAGCCCCCAAGCGTTCCAGGGGACAGAATTC | CASSPQAFQGTEF
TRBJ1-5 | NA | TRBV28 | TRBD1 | TGTGCCAGCAGTCTCCCGGGACAGGGAGGACAGCCCCAGCATTTT | CASSLPGQGGQPQHF
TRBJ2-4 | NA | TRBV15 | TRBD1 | TGTGCCACCAGCGGGGGACAGGGTACGGCCAAAAACATTCAGTACTTC | CATSGGQGTAKNIQYF
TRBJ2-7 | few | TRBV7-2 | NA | TGTGCCAGCAGCTTACTTGGGGGTTGGAACGAGCAGTACTTC | CASSLLGGWNEQYF
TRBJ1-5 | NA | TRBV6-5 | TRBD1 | TGTGCCAGCAGTTACTCGACAGGGAATCAGCCCCAGCATTTT | CASSYSTGNQPQHF
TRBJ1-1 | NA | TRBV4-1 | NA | TGCGCCAGCAGCCAACCCACAAAGAACACTGAAGCTTTCTTT | CASSQPTKNTEAFF
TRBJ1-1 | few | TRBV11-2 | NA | TGTGCCAGCGCAAAGCGGGGGGGCATAGCCACTGAAGCTTTCTTT | CASAKRGGIATEAFF
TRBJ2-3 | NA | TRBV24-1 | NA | TGTGCCACCAGTGATTTAGAGGGAGGCACAGATACGCAGTATTTT | CATSDLEGGTDTQYF
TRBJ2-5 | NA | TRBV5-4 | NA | TGTGCCAGCAGCTTGCCGGGCCCGCAAGAGACCCAGTACTTC | CASSLPGPQETQYF
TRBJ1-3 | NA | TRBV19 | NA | TGTGCCCGAAGCAGGGTGCAGGCCTTAACTGGAAACACCATATATTTT | CARSRVQALTGNTIYF